This is a list of T cell receptor beta chains from one sample in a study of blood T cell repertoires in COVID-19. Generated by immunoSEQ multiplex PCR, the TCRdb table keeps only in-frame clones and is missing some. The sample consists of around 250,000 clones, roughly nine tenths of them appearing once. Sequenced material: PBMCs or T cells enriched from blood (not recorded which). Every receptor here comes from a human donor in a cohort exposed to, infected with or recovered from COVID-19 (not recorded which). The donor label of this sample is uncertain. Both conserved end residues are part of each CDR3. Each record gives: J gene, clone size, D gene, V gene, CDR3 DNA, CDR3 protein. The D gene is left open where the match is weak. Only part of the rows carry a size: once, few, many, or a class if the clone is expanded.

j_call: TRBJ1-1; clone_size: NA; d_call: NA; v_call: TRBV7-8; cdr3_nt: TGTGCCAGCAGCTCTCCATTGGGCAAAGTCGACATGAACACTGAAGCTTTCTTT; cdr3_aa: CASSSPLGKVDMNTEAFF
j_call: TRBJ1-1; clone_size: NA; d_call: TRBD1; v_call: TRBV25-1; cdr3_nt: TGTGCCAGCAGTGATGGGACAGGGGCCAACATCGGCACTGAAGCTTTCTTT; cdr3_aa: CASSDGTGANIGTEAFF
j_call: TRBJ2-1; clone_size: NA; d_call: NA; v_call: TRBV30; cdr3_nt: TGTGCCTGGAGGGGGGGTTACAATGAGCAGTTCTTC; cdr3_aa: CAWRGGYNEQFF
j_call: TRBJ1-3; clone_size: NA; d_call: NA; v_call: TRBV19; cdr3_nt: TGTGCCAGTAGTATCTCTGGGCTTCTGGGAAACACCATATATTTT; cdr3_aa: CASSISGLLGNTIYF
j_call: TRBJ2-2; clone_size: NA; d_call: NA; v_call: TRBV6-5; cdr3_nt: TGTGCCAGCAGTTACTCCGAAAGGGGCAACACCGGGGAGCTGTTTTTT; cdr3_aa: CASSYSERGNTGELFF
j_call: TRBJ2-1; clone_size: NA; d_call: TRBD2; v_call: TRBV7-9; cdr3_nt: TGTGCCAGCAGCCCCCAAATTTTAGCGGGGGGGCCGGGGGAGCAGTTCTTC; cdr3_aa: CASSPQILAGGPGEQFF
j_call: TRBJ2-7; clone_size: NA; d_call: NA; v_call: TRBV15; cdr3_nt: TGTGCCACCAGCAGAGCAACCCCACAACAGGCACCCAACGAGCAGTACTTC; cdr3_aa: CATSRATPQQAPNEQYF
j_call: TRBJ2-5; clone_size: few; d_call: NA; v_call: TRBV21-1; cdr3_nt: TGTGCCAGCAGCCCGGGGCGGGGGAGAGGACAAGAGACCCAGTACTTC; cdr3_aa: CASSPGRGRGQETQYF
j_call: TRBJ1-2; clone_size: NA; d_call: NA; v_call: TRBV6-6; cdr3_nt: TGTGCCAGCAGTTACAACAGGGAATATGGCTACACCTTC; cdr3_aa: CASSYNREYGYTF
j_call: TRBJ2-2; clone_size: few; d_call: TRBD1; v_call: TRBV4-3; cdr3_nt: TGCGCCAGCAGCCACGACAGGGCTGTGGGGGAGCTGTTTTTT; cdr3_aa: CASSHDRAVGELFF
j_call: TRBJ1-2; clone_size: NA; d_call: TRBD1; v_call: TRBV2; cdr3_nt: TGTGCCAGCACGTCGACAGGGTTAAAAGCTAACTATGGCTACACCTTC; cdr3_aa: CASTSTGLKANYGYTF
j_call: TRBJ2-2; clone_size: NA; d_call: NA; v_call: TRBV18; cdr3_nt: TGTGCCAGCTCACGAGATCAGGGGCTGAACACCGGGGAGCTGTTTTTT; cdr3_aa: CASSRDQGLNTGELFF
j_call: TRBJ2-3; clone_size: NA; d_call: TRBD1; v_call: TRBV5-4; cdr3_nt: TGTGCCAGCAGCATGGCAGGTCCACAGGGGACAGATACGCAGTATTTT; cdr3_aa: CASSMAGPQGTDTQYF
j_call: TRBJ2-2; clone_size: NA; d_call: TRBD1; v_call: TRBV24-1; cdr3_nt: TGTGCCACCAGTGATGGGCCGTTTCGACAGGGCGATCCCGGGGAGCTGTTTTTT; cdr3_aa: CATSDGPFRQGDPGELFF
j_call: TRBJ1-1; clone_size: NA; d_call: NA; v_call: TRBV5-1; cdr3_nt: TGCGCCAGCAGTGGACAGTATGAAGCTTTCTTT; cdr3_aa: CASSGQYEAFF
j_call: TRBJ1-2; clone_size: NA; d_call: TRBD1; v_call: TRBV4-1; cdr3_nt: TGCGCCAGCAGCCAAGTTACAGGGGGAGACTATGGCTACACCTTC; cdr3_aa: CASSQVTGGDYGYTF
j_call: TRBJ1-1; clone_size: NA; d_call: TRBD1; v_call: TRBV25-1; cdr3_nt: TGTGCCAGCAGTGAATGGAGTTGGACAGGGAATTTCGAAGCTTTCTTT; cdr3_aa: CASSEWSWTGNFEAFF
j_call: TRBJ1-1; clone_size: NA; d_call: NA; v_call: TRBV11-2; cdr3_nt: TGTGCCAGCAGCTTCTCTCGGACAGAGATGAACACTGAAGCTTTCTTT; cdr3_aa: CASSFSRTEMNTEAFF
j_call: TRBJ1-1; clone_size: NA; d_call: NA; v_call: TRBV6-5; cdr3_nt: TGTGCCAGCAGTTACCTCGGACGGGGAATGAACACTGAAGCTTTCTTT; cdr3_aa: CASSYLGRGMNTEAFF
j_call: TRBJ1-2; clone_size: NA; d_call: TRBD1; v_call: TRBV10-3; cdr3_nt: TGTGCCATCAGTGAGGGGACAGGGTTCGAGCGCTACACCTTC; cdr3_aa: CAISEGTGFERYTF
j_call: TRBJ1-5; clone_size: NA; d_call: TRBD1; v_call: TRBV2; cdr3_nt: TGTGCCAGCGGGGGACAGGGGACGGGACAGCCCCAGCATTTT; cdr3_aa: CASGGQGTGQPQHF
j_call: TRBJ1-2; clone_size: few; d_call: TRBD1; v_call: TRBV2; cdr3_nt: TGTGCCAGCAGTGAGGGACAGGGCAGGAGTGGCTACACCTTC; cdr3_aa: CASSEGQGRSGYTF
j_call: TRBJ2-1; clone_size: NA; d_call: TRBD2; v_call: TRBV11-2; cdr3_nt: TGTGCCAGCAGCCCAATACGCGGGGGTCGAGGTGAGCAGTTCTTC; cdr3_aa: CASSPIRGGRGEQFF
j_call: TRBJ2-7; clone_size: NA; d_call: NA; v_call: TRBV6-5; cdr3_nt: TGTGCCGGCTTACCGGGACACCCCTACGAGCAGTACTTC; cdr3_aa: CAGLPGHPYEQYF
j_call: TRBJ1-6; clone_size: NA; d_call: NA; v_call: TRBV21-1; cdr3_nt: TGTGCCAGCAGCAAGAGGACAGGGGTACATTCACCCCTCCACTTT; cdr3_aa: CASSKRTGVHSPLHF
j_call: TRBJ1-1; clone_size: NA; d_call: NA; v_call: TRBV7-3; cdr3_nt: TGTGCCAGCAGCTTAACTAGGGGGAAGCCAGCTCACACTGAAGCTTTCTTT; cdr3_aa: CASSLTRGKPAHTEAFF
j_call: TRBJ2-5; clone_size: NA; d_call: TRBD2; v_call: TRBV7-2; cdr3_nt: TGTGCCAGCAGCCCCCATAGCGGGGCCTCCCAAGAGACCCAGTACTTC; cdr3_aa: CASSPHSGASQETQYF
j_call: TRBJ1-6; clone_size: NA; d_call: TRBD1; v_call: TRBV4-1; cdr3_nt: TGCGCCAGCAGCCAAGACCAGGGGGCGAAGTCACCCCTCCACTTT; cdr3_aa: CASSQDQGAKSPLHF
j_call: TRBJ1-1; clone_size: NA; d_call: NA; v_call: TRBV6-5; cdr3_nt: TGTGCCACAACAGGGTTGGTGAACACTGAAGCTTTCTTT; cdr3_aa: CATTGLVNTEAFF
j_call: TRBJ1-6; clone_size: NA; d_call: NA; v_call: TRBV27; cdr3_nt: TGTGCCAGCAGGCGAGGTCAGGGGACATATAATTCACCCCTCCACTTT; cdr3_aa: CASRRGQGTYNSPLHF
j_call: TRBJ1-1; clone_size: NA; d_call: TRBD1; v_call: TRBV25-1; cdr3_nt: TGTGCCAGCAGTGGGGGACAGGCTGAAGCTTTCTTT; cdr3_aa: CASSGGQAEAFF
j_call: TRBJ1-2; clone_size: few; d_call: TRBD1; v_call: TRBV7-2; cdr3_nt: TGTGCCAGCAGCCCCGGACAGGGGGCAGGCTACACCTTC; cdr3_aa: CASSPGQGAGYTF
j_call: TRBJ2-5; clone_size: NA; d_call: NA; v_call: TRBV2; cdr3_nt: TGTGCCAGCAGTGAAGCGCTTCGGGTTAGCGAGTTACAAGAGACCCAGTACTTC; cdr3_aa: CASSEALRVSELQETQYF
j_call: TRBJ1-2; clone_size: NA; d_call: NA; v_call: TRBV2; cdr3_nt: TGTGCCAGCAGTGAAGGCCTACCGCTCGTTTATGGCTACACCTTC; cdr3_aa: CASSEGLPLVYGYTF
j_call: TRBJ2-3; clone_size: NA; d_call: NA; v_call: TRBV19; cdr3_nt: TGTGCCAGTAGTATATTATCAGATACGCAGTATTTT; cdr3_aa: CASSILSDTQYF
j_call: TRBJ1-6; clone_size: NA; d_call: NA; v_call: TRBV9; cdr3_nt: TGTGCCAGCAGCGTAGACCCCAGCTCCTATAATTCACCCCTCCACTTT; cdr3_aa: CASSVDPSSYNSPLHF
j_call: TRBJ1-1; clone_size: NA; d_call: TRBD1; v_call: TRBV18; cdr3_nt: TGTGCCAGCTCACAGGGGGCGCTCACTGAAGCTTTCTTT; cdr3_aa: CASSQGALTEAFF
j_call: TRBJ2-7; clone_size: once; d_call: NA; v_call: TRBV15; cdr3_nt: TGTGCCACCAGCAGAGATCAACGCGAATTCTACGAGCAGTACTTC; cdr3_aa: CATSRDQREFYEQYF
j_call: TRBJ2-2; clone_size: NA; d_call: NA; v_call: TRBV21-1; cdr3_nt: TGTGCCAGCAGCAAAGAAGGGACAGGGGGTAACGCGAACACCGGGGAGCTGTTTTTT; cdr3_aa: CASSKEGTGGNANTGELFF
j_call: TRBJ1-3; clone_size: NA; d_call: NA; v_call: TRBV7-9; cdr3_nt: TGTGCCAGCAGCTCCCCAGAGGGCGGAAACACCATATATTTT; cdr3_aa: CASSSPEGGNTIYF
j_call: TRBJ1-1; clone_size: NA; d_call: NA; v_call: TRBV25-1; cdr3_nt: TGTGCCAGCAGTGAATCTAGGACATTCGCTGAAGCTTTCTTT; cdr3_aa: CASSESRTFAEAFF
j_call: TRBJ2-1; clone_size: NA; d_call: TRBD2; v_call: TRBV19; cdr3_nt: TGTGCCAGTGGTCGGGGGGATAATGAGCAGTTCTTC; cdr3_aa: CASGRGDNEQFF
j_call: TRBJ2-2; clone_size: NA; d_call: TRBD1; v_call: TRBV7-9; cdr3_nt: TGTGCCAGCAGTTCCCGGACAGGGGGCGCATCCGGGGAGCTGTTTTTT; cdr3_aa: CASSSRTGGASGELFF
j_call: TRBJ2-7; clone_size: NA; d_call: NA; v_call: TRBV27; cdr3_nt: TGTGCCAGCAGTTTAGGGGCCGGGTCTCCCTCCTACGAGCAGTACTTC; cdr3_aa: CASSLGAGSPSYEQYF
j_call: TRBJ1-2; clone_size: NA; d_call: NA; v_call: TRBV27; cdr3_nt: TGTGCCACCAGTGACAGCTACCCGAACTATGGCTACACCTTC; cdr3_aa: CATSDSYPNYGYTF
j_call: TRBJ1-2; clone_size: NA; d_call: NA; v_call: TRBV30; cdr3_nt: TGTGCCTGGAGACCCAGGAGGTATTCCTATGGCTACACCTTC; cdr3_aa: CAWRPRRYSYGYTF
j_call: TRBJ1-1; clone_size: NA; d_call: NA; v_call: TRBV2; cdr3_nt: TGTGCCAGCATTAGATACGGTTGGTATGAAGCTTTCTTT; cdr3_aa: CASIRYGWYEAFF
j_call: TRBJ1-1; clone_size: NA; d_call: NA; v_call: TRBV25-1; cdr3_nt: TGTGCCAGCAGTTGGGGGCGCGACACTGAAGCTTTCTTT; cdr3_aa: CASSWGRDTEAFF
j_call: TRBJ1-6; clone_size: NA; d_call: NA; v_call: TRBV19; cdr3_nt: TGTGCCAGTAGTATGTCGAACAGTACCCCCCTCCACTTT; cdr3_aa: CASSMSNSTPLHF
j_call: TRBJ1-2; clone_size: NA; d_call: NA; v_call: TRBV7-2; cdr3_nt: TGTGCCAGCAGCCCCGACGGGTATGGCTACACCTTC; cdr3_aa: CASSPDGYGYTF
j_call: TRBJ2-3; clone_size: NA; d_call: NA; v_call: TRBV25-1; cdr3_nt: TGTGCCAGCAGTCCGGGTGATAGCACAGATACGCAGTATTTT; cdr3_aa: CASSPGDSTDTQYF
j_call: TRBJ1-5; clone_size: NA; d_call: NA; v_call: TRBV27; cdr3_nt: TGTGCCAGCAGGATGGACAGCGGGCATTTT; cdr3_aa: CASRMDSGHF
j_call: TRBJ2-3; clone_size: NA; d_call: NA; v_call: TRBV9; cdr3_nt: TGTGCCAGCAGCATTCGGGGTAGCACAGATACGCAGTATTTT; cdr3_aa: CASSIRGSTDTQYF
j_call: TRBJ1-1; clone_size: NA; d_call: NA; v_call: TRBV2; cdr3_nt: TGTGCCAGCAGTGGGCGGAGAATGAACACTGAAGCTTTCTTT; cdr3_aa: CASSGRRMNTEAFF
j_call: TRBJ1-2; clone_size: NA; d_call: NA; v_call: TRBV13; cdr3_nt: TGTGCCAGCAGCCAACTTTCGGATGGCTACACCTTC; cdr3_aa: CASSQLSDGYTF
j_call: TRBJ1-1; clone_size: NA; d_call: NA; v_call: TRBV20-1; cdr3_nt: TGCAGTGCTAGTCCCCAAATTGAAGCTTTCTTT; cdr3_aa: CSASPQIEAFF
j_call: TRBJ2-1; clone_size: NA; d_call: TRBD1; v_call: TRBV18; cdr3_nt: TGTGCCAGCTCACCACGGGCACCGGGACAGGGTAGTCCCTATGAGCAGTTCTTC; cdr3_aa: CASSPRAPGQGSPYEQFF